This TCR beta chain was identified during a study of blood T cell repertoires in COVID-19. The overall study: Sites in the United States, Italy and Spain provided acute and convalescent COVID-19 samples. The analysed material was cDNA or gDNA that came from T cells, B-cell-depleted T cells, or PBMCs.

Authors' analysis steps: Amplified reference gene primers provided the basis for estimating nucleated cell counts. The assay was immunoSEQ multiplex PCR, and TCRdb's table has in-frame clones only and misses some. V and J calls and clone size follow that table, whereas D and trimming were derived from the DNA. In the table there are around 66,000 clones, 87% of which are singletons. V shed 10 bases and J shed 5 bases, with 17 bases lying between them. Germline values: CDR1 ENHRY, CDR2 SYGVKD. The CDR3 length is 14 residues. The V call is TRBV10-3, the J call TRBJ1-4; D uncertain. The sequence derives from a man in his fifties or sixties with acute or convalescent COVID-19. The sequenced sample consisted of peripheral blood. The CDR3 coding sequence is TGTGCCACCTGTCCGGGAGCCATAAATGAAAAACTGTTTTTT. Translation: CATCPGAINEKLFF.